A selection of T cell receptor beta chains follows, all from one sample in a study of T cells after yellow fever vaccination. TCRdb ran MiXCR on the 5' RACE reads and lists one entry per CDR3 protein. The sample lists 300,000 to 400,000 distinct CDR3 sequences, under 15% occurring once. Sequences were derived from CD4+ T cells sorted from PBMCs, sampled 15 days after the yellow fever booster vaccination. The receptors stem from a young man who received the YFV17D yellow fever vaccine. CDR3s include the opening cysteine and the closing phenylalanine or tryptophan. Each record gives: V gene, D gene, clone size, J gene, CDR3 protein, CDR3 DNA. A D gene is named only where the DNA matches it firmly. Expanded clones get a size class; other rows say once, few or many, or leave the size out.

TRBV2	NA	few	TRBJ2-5	CASSERWWPKETQYF	TGTGCCAGCAGTGAAAGGTGGTGGCCCAAAGAGACCCAGTACTTC
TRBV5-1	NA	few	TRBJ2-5	CASSLPHQETQYF	TGCGCCAGCAGCTTGCCCCACCAAGAGACCCAGTACTTC
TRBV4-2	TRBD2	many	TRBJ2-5	CASSQETSTQETQYF	TGTGCCAGCAGCCAGGAGACTAGCACTCAAGAGACCCAGTACTTC
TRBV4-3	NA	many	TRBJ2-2	CASSQGATPHSNTGELFF	TGCGCCAGCAGCCAAGGCGCGACTCCACACTCGAACACCGGGGAGCTGTTTTTT
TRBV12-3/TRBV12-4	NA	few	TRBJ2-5	CASRDSVETQYF	TGTGCCAGCAGGGACAGCGTGGAGACCCAGTACTTC
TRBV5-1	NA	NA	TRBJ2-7	CASSLLGGTPYEQYF	TGCGCCAGCAGCTTGTTGGGGGGCACCCCCTACGAGCAGTACTTC
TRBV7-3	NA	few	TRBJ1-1	CASSQSGAVYTEAFF	TGTGCCAGCAGTCAAAGCGGGGCGGTGTACACTGAAGCTTTCTTT
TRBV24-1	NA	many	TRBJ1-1	CATSDGTSAFF	TGTGCCACCAGTGATGGGACGAGTGCTTTCTTT
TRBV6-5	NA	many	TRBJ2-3	CATQTPLTDTQYF	TGTGCCACCCAGACCCCCCTCACAGATACGCAGTATTTT
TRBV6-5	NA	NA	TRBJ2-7	CASRSSVYEQYF	TGTGCCAGCAGGTCCAGTGTGTACGAGCAGTACTTC
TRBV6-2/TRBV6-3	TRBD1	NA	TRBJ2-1	CASTSRQGRSYNEQFF	TGTGCCAGCACCTCCCGACAGGGGCGATCCTACAATGAGCAGTTCTTC
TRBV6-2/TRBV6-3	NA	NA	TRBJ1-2	CASRPQDWDGYGYTF	TGTGCCAGCAGACCACAGGATTGGGACGGCTATGGCTACACCTTC
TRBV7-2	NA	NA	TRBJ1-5	CASSLRQGGGNQPQHF	TGTGCCAGCAGCTTAAGGCAGGGAGGCGGAAATCAGCCCCAGCATTTT
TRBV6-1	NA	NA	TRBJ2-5	CASSAGARETQYF	TGTGCCAGCAGTGCAGGGGCAAGGGAGACCCAGTACTTC
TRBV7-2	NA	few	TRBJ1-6	CASSDPGPALSPLHF	TGTGCCAGCAGCGATCCCGGACCGGCCTTATCACCCCTCCACTTT
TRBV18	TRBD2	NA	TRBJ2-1	CASSPPSSGGFSYNEQFF	TGTGCCAGCTCACCACCTTCTAGCGGGGGGTTCTCCTACAATGAGCAGTTCTTC
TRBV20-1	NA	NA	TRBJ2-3	CSARDFFRDFSTDTQYF	TGCAGTGCTAGAGATTTTTTTCGGGATTTTAGCACAGATACGCAGTATTTT
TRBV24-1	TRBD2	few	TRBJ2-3	CATSVRGGTDTQYF	TGTGCCACCAGTGTGCGGGGGGGCACAGATACGCAGTATTTT
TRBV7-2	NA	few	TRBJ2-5	CASSSTIRETQYF	TGTGCCAGCAGCTCGACCATCCGGGAGACCCAGTACTTC
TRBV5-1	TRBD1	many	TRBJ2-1	CASSLNFGQGAHNEQFF	TGCGCCAGCAGCTTGAATTTCGGGCAGGGGGCGCACAATGAGCAGTTCTTC
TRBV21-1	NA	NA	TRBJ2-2	CAGTVDTGELFF	TGTGCCGGGACAGTAGACACCGGGGAGCTGTTTTTT
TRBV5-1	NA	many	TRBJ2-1	CASYGPESLGNEQFF	TGCGCCAGCTACGGACCGGAATCCCTCGGGAATGAGCAGTTCTTC
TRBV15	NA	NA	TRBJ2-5	CATSREGDRLLETQYF	TGTGCCACCAGCAGAGAGGGCGACAGGCTCTTGGAGACCCAGTACTTC
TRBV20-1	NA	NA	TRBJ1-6	CSARGSGWERNSPLHF	TGCAGTGCTAGGGGCTCAGGGTGGGAGAGGAATTCACCCCTCCACTTT
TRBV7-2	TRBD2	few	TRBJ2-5	CASSFQRGLSETQYF	TGTGCCAGCAGCTTTCAGCGGGGGCTCTCGGAGACCCAGTACTTC
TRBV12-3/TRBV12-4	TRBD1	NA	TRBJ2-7	CASRRTGGNEQYF	TGTGCCAGCAGACGGACAGGGGGCAACGAGCAGTACTTC
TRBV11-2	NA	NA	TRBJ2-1	CASRLGGQVEGHNEQFF	TGTGCCAGCAGGTTAGGGGGGCAGGTGGAGGGCCACAATGAGCAGTTCTTC
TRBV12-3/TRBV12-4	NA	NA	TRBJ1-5	CASSPAGTRQPQHF	TGTGCCAGCAGCCCCGCAGGGACTCGTCAGCCCCAGCATTTT
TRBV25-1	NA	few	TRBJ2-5	CASSSGTLEETQYF	TGTGCCAGCAGCTCCGGGACCCTGGAGGAGACCCAGTACTTC
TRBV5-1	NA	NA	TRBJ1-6	CASSLEGDTGRSPLHF	TGCGCCAGCAGCTTGGAGGGGGATACGGGTCGCTCACCCCTCCACTTT
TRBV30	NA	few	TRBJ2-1	CASRDFSYNEQFF	TGTGCCAGCCGGGACTTCTCCTACAATGAGCAGTTCTTC
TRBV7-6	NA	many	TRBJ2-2	CASSLAREGSGELFF	TGTGCCAGCAGCTTAGCCCGAGAGGGCTCAGGGGAGCTGTTTTTT
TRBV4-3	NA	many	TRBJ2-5	CASSQGRTRGTQYF	TGCGCCAGCAGCCAAGGGAGGACCCGCGGGACCCAGTACTTC
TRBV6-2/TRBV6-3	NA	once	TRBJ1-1	CASSMTVNTEAFF	TGTGCCAGCAGCATGACAGTGAACACTGAAGCTTTCTTT
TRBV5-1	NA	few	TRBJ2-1	CASSFRETQYNEQFF	TGCGCCAGCAGCTTCAGGGAGACCCAGTACAATGAGCAGTTCTTC
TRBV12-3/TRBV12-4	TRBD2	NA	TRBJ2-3	CASSESRGGFTDTQYF	TGTGCCAGCAGTGAATCACGGGGGGGCTTTACAGATACGCAGTATTTT
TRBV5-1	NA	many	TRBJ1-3	CASSLDFSGNTIYF	TGCGCCAGCAGCTTGGACTTCTCTGGAAACACCATATATTTT
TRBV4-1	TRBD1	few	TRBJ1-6	CASSRGQVDNSPLHF	TGCGCCAGCAGCCGAGGACAGGTGGATAATTCACCCCTCCACTTT
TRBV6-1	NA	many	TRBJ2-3	CASSEAGPPQYF	TGTGCCAGCAGTGAAGCGGGCCCGCCCCAGTATTTT
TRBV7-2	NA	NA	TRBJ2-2	CASSFSVLGELFF	TGTGCCAGCAGCTTCAGTGTTTTGGGGGAGCTGTTTTTT
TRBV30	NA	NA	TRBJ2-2	CAWSISGELFF	TGTGCCTGGAGTATTTCCGGGGAGCTGTTTTTT
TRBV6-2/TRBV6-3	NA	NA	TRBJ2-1	CASSLRGTYNEQFF	TGTGCCAGCAGTCTCCGGGGCACATACAATGAGCAGTTCTTC
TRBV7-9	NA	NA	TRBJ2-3	CAGEGVSDTQYF	TGTGCCGGCGAGGGGGTCTCAGATACGCAGTATTTT
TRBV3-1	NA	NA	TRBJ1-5	CASSQAGESQPQHF	TGTGCCAGCAGCCAAGCAGGGGAAAGTCAGCCCCAGCATTTT
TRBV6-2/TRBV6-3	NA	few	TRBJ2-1	CASRHSRPASSYNEQFF	TGTGCCAGCAGACATTCTAGGCCTGCGAGCTCCTACAATGAGCAGTTCTTC